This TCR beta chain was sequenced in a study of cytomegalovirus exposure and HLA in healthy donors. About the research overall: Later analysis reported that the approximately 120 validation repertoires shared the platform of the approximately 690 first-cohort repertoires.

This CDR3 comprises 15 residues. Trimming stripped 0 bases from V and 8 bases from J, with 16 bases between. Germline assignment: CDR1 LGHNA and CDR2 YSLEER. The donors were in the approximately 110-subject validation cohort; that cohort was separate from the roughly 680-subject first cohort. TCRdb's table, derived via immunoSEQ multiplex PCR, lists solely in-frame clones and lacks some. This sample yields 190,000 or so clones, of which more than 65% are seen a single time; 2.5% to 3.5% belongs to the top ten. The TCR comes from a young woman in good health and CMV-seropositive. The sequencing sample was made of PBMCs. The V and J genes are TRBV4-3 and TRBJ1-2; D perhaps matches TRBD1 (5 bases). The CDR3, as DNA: TGCGCCAGCAGCCAAGATCAGGGTTCTGAGCGCGGCTACACCTTC. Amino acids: CASSQDQGSERGYTF.